The 5 T cell receptor beta chains below were found in one sample sequenced in a study of T cells in Graves' hyperthyroidism and ophthalmopathy. RNA transcripts yielded amplified TCR beta CDR3 regions. Researchers ran a first-round RT-PCR on the TCR CDR3 using the HTBI primer set. TCRdb re-derived calls from the multiplex PCR reads in MiXCR, one entry per CDR3 protein. The table lists fewer than 800,000 distinct CDR3 sequences, about 16% of them singletons. What was sequenced was blood. These receptors all come from a man between 18 and 35 years old with Graves' hyperthyroidism.

This clonotype was recorded many times. The chain links TRBV20-1 to TRBJ2-7, with 8 bases aligning to TRBD2. Germline-derived CDR1 and CDR2 are DFQATT and SNEGSKA (reference sequence). V dropped 5 bases and J dropped 3; count of bases not matched to a gene: 6. The CDR3 covers 13 residues. CDR3: CSAGRSGSYEQYF. The CDR3 region has the DNA TGCAGTGCTGGACGAAGCGGGAGCTACGAGCAGTACTTC.

The chain's CDR3 is CSATGGMGQPQHF. The DNA for the CDR3 is TGCAGTGCAACAGGGGGAATGGGTCAGCCCCAGCATTTT. The chain recombines TRBV20-1 with TRBJ1-5, with 8 nucleotides matching TRBD1. The CDR3 sequence is 13 residues long. Trimming removed 6 bases from V and 6 bases from J; junction bases left unmatched: 7. Germline V gives CDR1 DFQATT, CDR2 SNEGSKA (reference sequence).

V gene TRBV7-9 combines with J gene TRBJ2-1; D not resolved. The CDR3 runs to 15 residues. Germline CDR1 SEHNR, CDR2 FQNEAQ (reference sequence). V lost 4 bases to trimming and J lost 8 bases, with 18 bases between them. The CDR3 DNA sequence: TGTGCCAGCAGCTCCTTTCGGGCTAGTCTGGATGAGCAGTTCTTC. This translates into CASSSFRASLDEQFF.

The chain carries TRBV28 and TRBJ1-2; 9 nucleotides align to TRBD1. Germline loops: CDR1 MDHEN, CDR2 SYDVKM. Unmatched junction bases numbered 7, after V lost 6 bases and J lost 2 bases. The CDR3 spans 15 residues. The CDR3 nucleotides read TGTGCCAGCAGGCTACAGGGGGCGCGGAACTATGGCTACACCTTC. Encoded protein: CASRLQGARNYGYTF.

This clonotype was recorded many times. This rearrangement joins TRBV2 to TRBJ1-5; D gene unclear. The CDR3 runs 14 residues. Trimming cost V 6 bases and J 0 bases, with 9 bases left between them. From germline, CDR1 is SNHLY and CDR2 FYNNEI. CDR3 sequence: CASRKIDSNQPQHF. DNA for the CDR3: TGTGCCAGCAGGAAAATAGATAGCAATCAGCCCCAGCATTTT.